A selection of T cell receptor beta chains follows, all from one sample in a study of vaccination effects on CD4 cells after COVID-19. Their specific antigens are unknown. Profiled with immunoSEQ multiplex PCR; TCRdb holds only in-frame clones, not every one. In the table there are about 73,000 clones, approximately 75% of which are singletons. Sequencing used CD4+ T cells from PBMCs cultured with HCoV-NL63 spike peptides, obtained before COVID-19 vaccination. All receptors come from a human donor who received a COVID-19 vaccine. The CDR3 runs from the conserved cysteine through the conserved F or W. D genes are given only for firm matches. Expanded clones are given a class, and other clones once, few, many or no size at all.

j_gene | v_gene | abundance | len | d_gene | CDR3aa | CDR3nt
TRBJ1-1 | TRBV18 | - | 11 | - | CASSANTEAFF | TGTGCCAGCTCTGCGAACACTGAAGCTTTCTTT
TRBJ2-5 | TRBV7-2 | - | 16 | TRBD2 | CASSPKTGSGGKTQYF | TGTGCCAGCAGCCCAAAAACGGGGAGCGGGGGAAAGACCCAGTACTTC
TRBJ2-5 | TRBV9 | - | 13 | - | CASSTDGQETQYF | TGTGCCAGCAGCACTGATGGACAAGAGACCCAGTACTTC
TRBJ2-3 | TRBV5-1 | few | 15 | TRBD2 | CASSSGLAGTDTQYF | TGCGCCAGCAGCTCGGGACTAGCGGGGACAGATACGCAGTATTTT
TRBJ1-1 | TRBV18 | - | 16 | - | CASSLLGGRIGTEAFF | TGTGCCAGCTCACTCCTGGGGGGTAGGATCGGGACTGAAGCTTTCTTT
TRBJ2-3 | TRBV7-3 | - | 17 | TRBD2 | CASSYPTGGSGTDTQYF | TGTGCCAGCAGCTATCCTACGGGGGGATCGGGCACAGATACGCAGTATTTT
TRBJ1-5 | TRBV7-8 | - | 17 | - | CASSPRRTGYSNQPQHF | TGTGCCAGCAGCCCGCGCCGGACGGGATATAGCAATCAGCCCCAGCATTTT
TRBJ1-1 | TRBV29-1 | - | 12 | - | CSVARGDTEAFF | TGCAGCGTTGCAAGGGGGGACACTGAAGCTTTCTTT
TRBJ1-4 | TRBV2 | - | 16 | - | CASSWDSPLTNEKLFF | TGTGCCAGCAGTTGGGACTCACCACTAACTAATGAAAAACTGTTTTTT
TRBJ2-2 | TRBV10-1 | few | 14 | - | CASGPAGLTGELFF | TGCGCCAGCGGTCCAGCGGGTCTCACCGGGGAGCTGTTTTTT
TRBJ2-2 | TRBV5-1 | - | 14 | - | CASSLGGESGELFF | TGCGCCAGCAGCTTGGGAGGGGAGTCCGGGGAGCTGTTTTTT
TRBJ2-5 | TRBV5-1 | - | 14 | TRBD1 | CASSLPGTEETQYF | TGCGCCAGCAGCTTGCCCGGGACAGAAGAGACCCAGTACTTC